This T cell receptor beta chain was retrieved from a study of blood T cells in healthy people across ages. Then a second PCR, running roughly 7 to 11 cycles, was carried out with a sample-barcoded 5' primer and a J-beta primer mix. One entry per CDR3 protein, called by TCRdb with MiXCR from the 5' RACE reads. The sample has roughly 800,000 distinct CDR3 sequences, about 62% seen once; the top ten hold around 22%. The CDR3 sequence is 13 residues long. Trimming stripped 1 base from V and 4 bases from J, with 11 bases between. Germline V lookup: CDR1 DFQATT, CDR2 SNEGSKA (reference sequence). Findings of the study overall: Long-lived donors exceeded aged donors in naive CD4+ cells and diversity. Among T cells, TCR beta diversity per million cells dropped roughly linearly as age rose.

On this clonotype itself: Its antigen is as yet unknown.

Sequencing was performed on blood. This clonotype was obtained from a man aged 25 to 40 in good health. The chain has TRBV20-1 and TRBJ2-7; unclear D gene. DNA for the CDR3: TGCAGTGCTAGAGGGAAATCCGGTTACGAGCAGTACTTC. Encoded protein: CSARGKSGYEQYF.